The next 30 T cell receptor beta chains were all read from a single sample in a study of blood T cell repertoires in COVID-19. Repertoires were generated with immunoSEQ multiplex PCR, while TCRdb's copy carries only in-frame clones and drops some. Here the sample spans 130,000 or so clones, roughly four fifths being singletons. Source material: peripheral blood. The receptor set was obtained from a human donor in a cohort sampled during active COVID-19.

J is TRBJ2-3 and V is TRBV6-5; 11 positions match TRBD1. Germline CDR1 and CDR2: MNHEY and SVGAGI. This CDR3 contains 15 residues. J lost 6 bases, V lost 6 bases, and 8 bases had no gene match. Here the CDR3 DNA reads TGTGCCAGCAGGGCGGGACAGGGGGTTTGGGATACGCAGTATTTT. It yields the protein CASRAGQGVWDTQYF.

This clone was seen only once. V is TRBV7-8 and J is TRBJ2-1; 12 nucleotides agree with TRBD2. The CDR3 covers 15 residues. From germline, CDR1 is SGHVS and CDR2 FQNEAQ. The trim removed 5 bases at V and 10 bases at J, leaving 9 bases unmatched. The CDR3 protein is CASSHLLAGGGEQFF. In nucleotides, the CDR3 is TGTGCCAGCAGCCACCTACTAGCGGGAGGAGGAGAGCAGTTCTTC.

This chain links TRBV28 with TRBJ1-5, with 9 bases fitting TRBD1. The trim removed 8 bases at V and 5 bases at J, leaving 7 bases unmatched. There are 14 residues in the CDR3. The germline V gene has CDR1 MDHEN and CDR2 SYDVKM. This CDR3 is CASLLTGGHQPQHF. CDR3 nucleotide sequence: TGTGCCAGCCTGCTCACAGGGGGCCATCAGCCCCAGCATTTT.

The chain uses TRBV5-1 and TRBJ2-1; 7 bases match TRBD1. The CDR3 consists of 16 residues. V lost 3 bases and J lost 4; bases outside the gene matches: 10. CDR1 and CDR2 (germline): SGHRS, YFSETQ. CDR3 in amino acids: CASSWMDRLLYNEQFF. DNA of the CDR3: TGCGCCAGCAGCTGGATGGACAGGCTCCTATACAATGAGCAGTTCTTC. The full variable domain, with the rest looked up from reference TRBV5-1 and TRBJ2-1, is KAGVTQTPRYLIKTRGQQVTLSCSPISGHRSVSWYQQTPGQGLQFLFEYFSETQRNKGNFPGRFSGRQFSNSRSEMNVSTLELGDSALYLCASSWMDRLLYNEQFFGPGTRLTVL.

This clone was recorded a few times. V gene TRBV29-1 combines with J gene TRBJ1-1; D uncertain. Per the germline V gene, CDR1 is SQVTM and CDR2 is ANQGSEA. This CDR3 comprises 11 residues. The V end lost 5 bases, the J end lost 0 bases, and 4 bases lay between the germline ends. This CDR3 reads CSVFLNTEAFF. CDR3 DNA: TGCAGCGTTTTCTTGAACACTGAAGCTTTCTTT.

V gene TRBV15 combines with J gene TRBJ2-7; 8 bases agree with TRBD1. With 3 bases clipped from V and 4 bases from J, the junction kept 8 bases outside the gene matches. The CDR3 spans 15 residues. The germline CDR1 and CDR2 sequences are LNHNV and YYDKDF (reference sequence). CDR3 in DNA: TGTGCCACCAGCAGGATGGGACAGGTTCTTTACGAGCAGTACTTC. This encodes CATSRMGQVLYEQYF.

The rearrangement links TRBV7-2 to TRBJ1-2; 11 bases are shared with TRBD1. Germline CDR1 and CDR2: SGHTA and FQGNSA. CDR3 length: 13 amino acids. Losses at the gene ends were 5 bases for V and 8 bases for J; bases not matched to a gene: 4. The CDR3 protein is CASSIGTGGGYTF. CDR3 coding DNA: TGTGCCAGCAGCATCGGGACAGGGGGAGGCTACACCTTC.

This clone was seen once. This chain links TRBV6-6 with TRBJ1-6; D call uncertain. V was trimmed by 10 bases and J by 7 bases, leaving 14 bases between them. Germline CDR1 and CDR2: MNHNY and SVGAGI (reference sequence). The CDR3 loop spans 13 amino acids. The CDR3 coding sequence is TGTGCCACCTATTTATCCTTAAATTCACCCCTCCACTTT. Amino acids: CATYLSLNSPLHF.

This clone was seen only a few times. The gene calls are TRBV7-9 and TRBJ2-2; 9 positions match TRBD2. The CDR3 totals 17 residues. Germline V gene sequence: CDR1 SEHNR, CDR2 FQNEAQ (reference sequence). Trimming cost V 1 base and J 7 bases; bases outside gene matches: 10. The CDR3 DNA is TGTGCCAGCAGCTTAGTGGGTAGCGGGAGAGTCGGCGGGGAGCTGTTTTTT. Translating it yields CASSLVGSGRVGGELFF.

The chain couples TRBV5-4 to TRBJ2-3; D is possibly TRBD1 (5 bases). Trimming pared 0 bases from V and 0 bases from J, leaving 11 bases between. CDR1 SGHNT and CDR2 YYREEE come from the germline V gene (reference sequence). CDR3 length equals 16 residues. Written as DNA, the CDR3 is TGTGCCAGCAGCTTGGGGGGCCGATCTAGCACAGATACGCAGTATTTT. Protein: CASSLGGRSSTDTQYF. Full variable domain (remainder filled in from reference TRBV5-4 and TRBJ2-3): ETGVTQSPTHLIKTRGQQVTLRCSSQSGHNTVSWYQQALGQGPQFIFQYYREEENGRGNFPPRFSGLQFPNYSSELNVNALELDDSALYLCASSLGGRSSTDTQYFGPGTRLTVL.

This chain links TRBV7-3 with TRBJ2-5; 13 positions match TRBD2. Germline V lookup: CDR1 SGHTA, CDR2 FQGTGA. The trim removed 0 bases at V and 6 bases at J, leaving 4 bases unmatched. The CDR3 length is 16 residues. The CDR3 is CASSLTGGLAGQTQYF. The DNA of the CDR3 is TGTGCCAGCAGCTTAACGGGGGGACTAGCGGGACAGACCCAGTACTTC.

V is TRBV6-2 or TRBV6-3 and J is TRBJ1-2; possibly TRBD1 for D (6 bases). The V end lost 5 bases, the J end lost 8 bases, and 21 bases lay between the germline ends. CDR1 is MNHEY and CDR2 is SVGEGT in the germline V gene. The CDR3 is 15 amino acids. The chain's CDR3 is CASSRDRRGGGGYTF. Written as DNA, the CDR3 is TGTGCCAGCAGTCGGGACCGCCGCGGGGGGGGCGGCTACACCTTC.

The chain uses TRBV12-2 and TRBJ1-5; the table's TRBD1 call for D was not verified on the DNA. TRBV12-2 is listed as a pseudogene. CDR3 length: 15 amino acids. CDR3 in amino acids: CASRFDTGSNQPQHF. The CDR3 region has the DNA TGTGCAAGTCGCTTTGACACAGGATCCAACCAGCCCCAGCATTTT.

This clone has only a few counts. The chain is built from TRBV4-1 and TRBJ2-7; TRBD2 matches at 15 bases. The CDR3 is 15 amino acids. Germline-derived CDR1 and CDR2 are MGHRA and YSYEKL. Trimming took 4 bases from V and 3 from J; bases not matched to a gene: 1. The CDR3 nucleotides are TGCGCCAGCAGCCTGGGACTAGCGGGAGGCTACGAGCAGTACTTC. Its translation is CASSLGLAGGYEQYF.

The chain recombines TRBV4-1 with TRBJ2-2; possibly TRBD2 for D (6 bases). Trimming shortened V by 1 base and J by 4 bases, and 13 bases separated the two germline ends. Germline values: CDR1 MGHRA, CDR2 YSYEKL. CDR3 length: 16 residues. CDR3 loop: CASSQVGSGFTGELFF. The CDR3 DNA reads TGCGCCAGCAGCCAAGTCGGTAGCGGATTCACCGGGGAGCTGTTTTTT.

This clone has just a few counts. The rearrangement joins TRBV3-1 (or the pseudogene TRBV3-2) to TRBJ1-3; D not certain. The V gene lost 2 bases and the J gene lost 0 bases, with 5 bases spanning the gap. The CDR3 runs 14 residues. Germline V gene sequence: CDR1 LGHDT, CDR2 YNNKEL (reference sequence). The CDR3 region is CASSQRSSGNTIYF. Written as DNA, the CDR3 is TGTGCCAGCAGCCAAAGGAGCTCTGGAAACACCATATATTTT.

There are a few counts of this clone. The chain links TRBV5-1 to TRBJ2-1; TRBD2 is a possible D gene (6 bases). The CDR3 totals 14 residues. CDR1 and CDR2 from the germline V gene are SGHRS and YFSETQ. The V gene lost 2 bases and the J gene lost 7 bases, with 13 bases spanning the gap. The CDR3 spells CASSLMAGTNEQFF. The CDR3 coding sequence is TGCGCCAGCAGCTTAATGGCGGGGACTAATGAGCAGTTCTTC.

The rearrangement joins TRBV19 to TRBJ1-2; D might be TRBD1 (6 bases). Trimming cost V 5 bases and J 4 bases, with 14 bases left between them. CDR1 LNHDA and CDR2 SQIVND come from the germline V gene (reference sequence). This CDR3 is 14 amino acids long. CDR3 DNA: TGTGCCAGTAGTCCCTGGGGGGGCTCCTATGGCTACACCTTC. Amino acid sequence: CASSPWGGSYGYTF.

V and J are TRBV19 and TRBJ2-1; 8 nucleotides line up with TRBD2. CDR3 length equals 14 residues. V shed 6 bases and J 4 bases; nucleotides not matched to a gene: 5. Germline CDR1 is LNHDA and CDR2 is SQIVND (reference sequence). The CDR3 reads CASSGRADYNEQFF. CDR3 in DNA: TGTGCCAGTAGCGGGAGGGCAGATTACAATGAGCAGTTCTTC.

The rearrangement links TRBV21-1 to TRBJ2-7; the table's D call, TRBD2, has no DNA check behind it. TRBV21-1 is labeled a pseudogene. The CDR3 runs 14 residues. The CDR3 spells CASGRAGTSYEQYF. DNA for the CDR3: TGTGCCAGCGGAAGGGCGGGGACCTCCTACGAGCAGTACTTC.

V and J are TRBV23-1 and TRBJ2-7; possible D gene TRBD1, 5 bases. TRBV23-1 is an open reading frame, and its role is uncertain. The CDR3 extends over 13 amino acids. Trimming cost V 3 bases and J 6 bases, with 12 bases left between them. The CDR3 region has the DNA TGCGCCAGCAGTCATCCAGGGTTAGCCGAGCAGTACTTC. It specifies CASSHPGLAEQYF.

CDR3 sequence: CASKAIPTDTQYF. CDR3 nucleotide sequence: TGTGCCAGCAAAGCGATCCCCACAGATACGCAGTATTTT. The genes are TRBV27 and TRBJ2-3, with D unclear. Germline V lookup: CDR1 MNHEY, CDR2 SMNVEV (reference sequence). This CDR3 region has 13 residues. V was shortened by 7 bases and J by 2 bases, with 10 bases between the two germline ends.

The chain carries TRBV7-6 and TRBJ2-2, with 8 positions matching TRBD2. In germline, CDR1 is SGHVS, CDR2 FNYEAQ. V gave up 4 bases and J gave up 1 base; unmatched junction bases: 5. This CDR3 has 16 amino acids. In nucleotides, the CDR3 is TGTGCCAGCAGCTACACTAGCGGAGGGAACACCGGGGAGCTGTTTTTT. Residues: CASSYTSGGNTGELFF.

The chain couples TRBV9 to TRBJ2-5; D is possibly TRBD2 (7 bases). Trimming took off 4 bases at V and 4 bases at J, with 20 bases between the two ends. The germline gives CDR1 SGDLS, CDR2 YYNGEE. The CDR3 runs 16 residues. CDR3 sequence (DNA): TGTGCCAGCAGCCTCGGAGGGGGGGCGCTTGGAGAGACCCAGTACTTC. It yields the protein CASSLGGGALGETQYF. Based on the CDR3 plus reference TRBV9 and TRBJ2-5, the full variable domain is DSGVTQTPKHLITATGQRVTLRCSPRSGDLSVYWYQQSLDQGLQFLIQYYNGEERAKGNILERFSAQQFPDLHSELNLSSLELGDSALYFCASSLGGGALGETQYFGPGTRLLVL.

This chain connects TRBV19 to TRBJ2-5; D might be TRBD1 (8 bases). With 4 bases removed from V and 5 bases from J, the gap between germline ends came to 26 bases. This CDR3 contains 18 residues. Germline V lookup: CDR1 LNHDA, CDR2 SQIVND (reference sequence). The CDR3 here is CASSNKRQGMRGRETQYF. CDR3 nucleotide sequence: TGTGCCAGTAGTAACAAGAGACAGGGGATGCGGGGGAGGGAGACCCAGTACTTC.

CDR3 in DNA: TGTGCCAGTACCTTGGCGGGAAGCTCCTACAATGAGCAGTTCTTC. Encoded protein: CASTLAGSSYNEQFF. The J gene is TRBJ2-1, the V gene TRBV6-5, with D possibly being TRBD2 (6 bases). This CDR3 has 15 residues. V dropped 9 bases and J dropped 0 bases, with 15 bases sitting between them. Germline V lookup: CDR1 MNHEY, CDR2 SVGAGI.

V usage is TRBV29-1 and J usage is TRBJ1-1, with D possibly TRBD1 on 6 matching bases. The CDR3 runs 13 residues. Germline-derived CDR1 and CDR2 are SQVTM and ANQGSEA. V lost 3 bases to trimming and J lost 5 bases, with 13 bases between them. The chain's CDR3 is CSVDRVRGTEAFF. In DNA, the CDR3 is TGCAGCGTTGACAGGGTCAGGGGTACTGAAGCTTTCTTT.

This rearrangement joins TRBV2 to TRBJ2-7; 14 nucleotides line up with TRBD2. Per germline, CDR1 SNHLY and CDR2 FYNNEI. Unmatched junction bases numbered 3, after V lost 5 bases and J lost 3 bases. The CDR3 sequence is 15 residues long. The CDR3 loop reads CASSLGLAGVYEQYF. The CDR3 bases are TGTGCCAGCAGTCTGGGACTAGCGGGAGTCTACGAGCAGTACTTC.

This chain uses TRBV20-1 with TRBJ1-1; D possibly corresponds to TRBD1 (5 bases). V was shortened by 3 bases and J by 4 bases, with 6 bases between the two germline ends. Germline CDR1 DFQATT, CDR2 SNEGSKA (reference sequence). There are 11 residues in the CDR3. The DNA of the CDR3 is TGCAGTGCTAGGGGGCCCACTGAAGCTTTCTTT. This sequence encodes CSARGPTEAFF.

In this sample, this clone turned up a few times. This chain uses TRBV2 with TRBJ2-5; possible D gene TRBD2, 5 bases. This CDR3 has 13 amino acids. From germline, CDR1 is SNHLY and CDR2 FYNNEI. Trimming left V 9 bases short and J 1 base short, with 12 bases between. CDR3 loop: CASSGLRQETQYF. CDR3 in DNA: TGTGCCAGTTCCGGACTGCGCCAAGAGACCCAGTACTTC.